In its sample, the clone carrying this T cell receptor beta chain was seen a few times. Its antigen remains unidentified. A TCRbeta library incorporating unique molecular identifiers was prepared. TCRdb called the PCR reads again in MiXCR, with one record for every CDR3 protein. The table has about 220,000 distinct CDR3 sequences, more than 15% seen once. Germline loops: CDR1 MNHEY, CDR2 SVGEGT. Trimming took off 6 bases at V and 5 bases at J, with 10 bases between the two ends. The CDR3 covers 12 residues. The entry originates in a study of T-cell reconstitution after alpha-beta-depleted transplantation in children. Study-wide findings and caveats: Several hundred expanded graft clones reportedly gave rise to the alpha-beta T cells present about two months after transplant. Recipient T cells and thymic progenitors that survived gave rise to the high TCRbeta diversity observed at day 60 in some patients. The main origin of T-cell counts and diversity one year after transplant was newly produced T cells.

The sequenced sample was PBMCs, mostly from graft donor cells, obtained 360 days after TCRalphabeta/CD19-depleted stem cell transplant. The TCR originated in a male patient between 2 and 9 years old who had a stem cell transplant for acute lymphoblastic leukemia, so the T cells may come from the graft donor. This chain uses TRBV6-2 or TRBV6-3 with TRBJ1-1, with no clear D. CDR3 sequence: CASRLEWTEAFF. CDR3 nucleotide sequence: TGTGCCAGCAGACTGGAGTGGACTGAAGCTTTCTTT.